These 8 T cell receptor beta chains came from one sample sequenced in a study of regulatory T cells in long-lasting Graves disease. Building of the TCR beta libraries involved iRepertoire HTBI primers and Arm-PCR of CDR3 regions. TCRdb processed the multiplex PCR reads anew with MiXCR; each CDR3 protein has one entry. The table includes roughly 400,000 distinct CDR3 sequences, roughly 20% detected once. The time point was: persistent/refractory GD, antithyroid drugs over 5 years with positive TRAb. Extracted RNA from PBMCs served as the source of the TCR library. The input for sequencing was peripheral blood mononuclear cells (PBMCs), taken when the disease was refractory, from a patient treated with antithyroid drugs. Every receptor here comes from a female donor with Graves disease.

The rearrangement uses TRBV6-9 and TRBJ2-2; D is undetermined. The germline V and J ends were trimmed by 4 bases and 7 bases, with 10 bases remaining between them. Germline V gene lookup returns CDR1 MNHGY and CDR2 SVAAGI. CDR3 size: 13 residues. The CDR3 DNA reads as TGTGCCAGCAGTTCGGCCGGCGTCGGGGAGCTGTTTTTT. It specifies CASSSAGVGELFF.

This clonotype was observed at least ten times. This rearrangement joins TRBV11-2 to TRBJ1-5, with TRBD1 identical over 9 bases. The J segment lost 4 bases and the V segment lost 6 bases, leaving 13 bases of the junction unmatched. Per the germline V gene, CDR1 is SGHAT and CDR2 is FQNNGV. CDR3 length equals 17 residues. CDR3 coding DNA: TGTGCCAGCAGGAACCGAATGGGACAGGGAGATAATCAGCCCCAGCATTTT. Translation: CASRNRMGQGDNQPQHF.

In its sample, this clonotype was seen many times. The V gene is TRBV6-5, the J gene TRBJ2-5; perhaps TRBD2 as D (5 bases). The CDR3 sequence is 13 residues long. CDR1 is MNHEY and CDR2 is SVGAGI in the germline V gene. V shed 2 bases and J shed 4 bases, with 8 bases lying between them. CDR3 amino acids: CASSYAAGETQYF. CDR3 DNA sequence: TGTGCCAGCAGTTACGCGGCGGGAGAGACCCAGTACTTC.

V usage is TRBV20-1 and J usage is TRBJ2-3; D is possibly TRBD2 (5 bases). Germline CDR1 is DFQATT and CDR2 is SNEGSKA (reference sequence). CDR3 length: 17 residues. Trimming cost V 3 bases and J 1 base, with 20 bases left between them. Here the CDR3 DNA reads TGCAGTGCTAGCGGAGGTTCGGCCTCCGGGGGCACAGATACGCAGTATTTT. It yields the protein CSASGGSASGGTDTQYF.

The chain links TRBV19 to TRBJ1-5, with a tentative D call TRBD1 (6 bases). V lost 2 bases to trimming and J lost 4 bases, with 12 bases between them. The length of the CDR3 is 15 residues. The V gene's germline CDR1 is LNHDA and CDR2 SQIVND (reference sequence). CDR3 nucleotide sequence: TGTGCCAGTAGTATAACGTCAGGGGCGAATCAGCCCCAGCATTTT. It encodes CASSITSGANQPQHF.

CDR3 protein: CASSLGSTRTSYNEQFF. The CDR3 DNA is TGTGCCAGCAGCTTAGGGTCGACTAGGACTAGCTACAATGAGCAGTTCTTC. The chain has TRBV7-8 and TRBJ2-1; the match to TRBD2 covers 7 bases. With V trimmed by 1 base and J by 3 bases, 9 bases remained unmatched. CDR3 length: 17 amino acids. Germline V gives CDR1 SGHVS, CDR2 FQNEAQ. The variable domain in full, with the rest retrieved from reference TRBV7-8 and TRBJ2-1, is GAGVSQSPRYKVAKRGQDVALRCDPISGHVSLFWYQQALGQGPEFLTYFQNEAQLDKSGLPSDRFFAERPEGSVSTLKIQRTQQEDSAVYLCASSLGSTRTSYNEQFFGPGTRLTVL.

Comment on this clonotype: This may arise from a read error, as a much more abundant clone is one base away. V gene TRBV12-3 or TRBV12-4 combines with J gene TRBJ2-7; TRBD2 aligns across 10 bases. Germline trimming cut 4 bases from V and 9 bases from J; bases unmatched to any gene: 30. The length of the CDR3 is 21 residues. Here the CDR3 reads CASSSRTGGPASGRKANGQYF. The CDR3 bases are TGTGCCAGCAGTTCTCGAACAGGGGGTCCGGCTAGCGGGAGAAAAGCCAACGGGCAGTACTTC.

The chain joins TRBV7-2 to TRBJ2-5, with 12 positions matching TRBD2. Germline CDR1 SGHTA, CDR2 FQGNSA. V was pared by 5 bases and J by 8 bases, with 9 bases of the junction left unmatched. The CDR3 totals 15 residues. The CDR3 reads CASSLRLAGDATQYF. CDR3 in DNA: TGTGCCAGCAGCCTTCGACTAGCGGGGGACGCAACCCAGTACTTC. The full variable domain, completed using reference TRBV7-2 and TRBJ2-5, is GAGVSQSPSNKVTEKGKDVELRCDPISGHTALYWYRQSLGQGLEFLIYFQGNSAPDKSGLPSDRFSAERTGGSVSTLTIQRTQQEDSAVYLCASSLRLAGDATQYFGPGTRLLVL.